This T cell receptor (beta chain) came from a study of regulatory T cells in long-lasting Graves disease. At the level of the study: More than 5 years of antithyroid drugs with positive TSH receptor antibodies defined persistent Graves' disease.

Both iRepertoire HTBI primers and Arm-PCR of CDR3 regions were used to build the TCR beta libraries. TCRdb called the multiplex PCR reads again in MiXCR, with one record for every CDR3 protein. The sample gives some 330,000 distinct CDR3 sequences, around 23% of which show up once; approximately 28% is in the top ten. General study findings and limits: Favored gene segments in persistent disease were TRBV28, TRBJ1-2 and TRBJ2-5. Thyroid tissue went unstudied; only peripheral blood was examined.

The table lists this clonotype with a few counts. Its antigen remains unknown. This may arise from a read error, as a much more abundant clone is one base away. The CDR3 is made up of 16 amino acids. Per germline, CDR1 SGHAT and CDR2 FQNNGV. Time point described: persistent/refractory GD, antithyroid drugs over 5 years with positive TRAb. The TCR library was made from RNA that had been extracted from PBMCs in TRIzol. EDTA tubes were used for drawing approximately 8.4 milliliters of peripheral blood. Sequencing used peripheral blood mononuclear cells (PBMCs), obtained when the disease was refractory, from a patient treated with antithyroid drugs. This clonotype originated in a woman aged 40-49 years with Graves disease. The V and J genes are TRBV11-2 and TRBJ2-2; 7 bases agree with TRBD2. CDR3 protein: CASSSGLAANTGEPFF. The CDR3 DNA is TGTGCCAGCAGCTCCGGCCTAGCGGCGAACACCGGGGAGCCGTTTTTT. The full variable domain, in which reference TRBV11-2 and TRBJ2-2 provide the parts outside the CDR3, is EAGVAQSPRYKIIEKRQSVAFWCNPISGHATLYWYQQILGQGPKLLIQFQNNGVVDDSQLPKDRFSAERLKGVDSTLKIQPAKLEDSAVYLCASSSGLAANTGEPFFGEGSRLTVL.